This T cell receptor (beta chain) was recovered during a study of blood T cell repertoires in COVID-19. Enrolled through a virtual design, the participants were between roughly 18 and 95 years of age and came from roughly 22 US areas. Grouping used clinical history reported by participants in a survey and questionnaire. Trimming took off 6 bases at V and 1 base at J, with 9 bases between the two ends. The CDR3 is 13 amino acids. TCRdb's copy holds only in-frame clones and misses some; the assay was immunoSEQ multiplex PCR. The profile shows 180,000 or so clones, 65% to 90% of them singletons. The clonotype comes from a man between 45 and 60 years old who had recovered from COVID-19. Specimen: PBMCs or T cells enriched from blood (not recorded which). The chain is built from TRBV12-3 or TRBV12-4 and TRBJ2-5, with D uncertain. CDR3 region: CASSPGTQETQYF. The CDR3 bases are TGTGCCAGCAGCCCAGGAACCCAAGAGACCCAGTACTTC.